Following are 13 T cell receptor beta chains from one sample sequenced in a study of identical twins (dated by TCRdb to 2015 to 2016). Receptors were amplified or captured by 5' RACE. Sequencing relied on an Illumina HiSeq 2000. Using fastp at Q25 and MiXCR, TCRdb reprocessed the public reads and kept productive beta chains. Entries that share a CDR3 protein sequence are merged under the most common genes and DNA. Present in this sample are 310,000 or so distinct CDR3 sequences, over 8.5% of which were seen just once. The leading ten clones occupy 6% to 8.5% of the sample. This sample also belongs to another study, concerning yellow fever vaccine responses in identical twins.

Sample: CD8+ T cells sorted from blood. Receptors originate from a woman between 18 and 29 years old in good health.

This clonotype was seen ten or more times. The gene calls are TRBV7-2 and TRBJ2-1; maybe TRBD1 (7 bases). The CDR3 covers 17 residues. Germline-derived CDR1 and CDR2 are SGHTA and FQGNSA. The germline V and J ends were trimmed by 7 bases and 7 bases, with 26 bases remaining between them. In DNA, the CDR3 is TGTGCCAGCAAATCAGGGGGGCTTGGGGCCACAAGGAATGAGCAGTTCTTC. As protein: CASKSGGLGATRNEQFF.

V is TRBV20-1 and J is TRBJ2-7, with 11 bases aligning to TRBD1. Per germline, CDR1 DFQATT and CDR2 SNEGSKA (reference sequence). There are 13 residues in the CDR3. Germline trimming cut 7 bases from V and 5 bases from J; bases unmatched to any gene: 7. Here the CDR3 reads CSERWTGGNEQYF. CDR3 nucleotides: TGCAGTGAAAGGTGGACAGGGGGCAACGAGCAGTACTTC.

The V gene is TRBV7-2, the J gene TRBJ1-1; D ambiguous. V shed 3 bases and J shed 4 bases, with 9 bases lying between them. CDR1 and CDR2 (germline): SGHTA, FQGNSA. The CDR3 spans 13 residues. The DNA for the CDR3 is TGTGCCAGCAGCTTGGGCAAGACCACTGAAGCTTTCTTT. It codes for CASSLGKTTEAFF.

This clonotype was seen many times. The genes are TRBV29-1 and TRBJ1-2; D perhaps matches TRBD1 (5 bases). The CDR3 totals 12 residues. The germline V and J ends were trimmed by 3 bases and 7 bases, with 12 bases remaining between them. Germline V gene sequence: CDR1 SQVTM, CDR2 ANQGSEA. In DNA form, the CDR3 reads TGCAGCGTTGAGGGGGAGACACGTGGCTACACCTTC. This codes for CSVEGETRGYTF.

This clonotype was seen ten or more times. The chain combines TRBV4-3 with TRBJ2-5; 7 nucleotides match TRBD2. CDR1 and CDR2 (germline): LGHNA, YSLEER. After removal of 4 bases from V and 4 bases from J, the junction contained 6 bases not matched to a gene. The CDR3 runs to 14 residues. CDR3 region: CASSPPREGETQYF. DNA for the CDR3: TGCGCCAGCAGCCCGCCCAGGGAGGGAGAGACCCAGTACTTC.

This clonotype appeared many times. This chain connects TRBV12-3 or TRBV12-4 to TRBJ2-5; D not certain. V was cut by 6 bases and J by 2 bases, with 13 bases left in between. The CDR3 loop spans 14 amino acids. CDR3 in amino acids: CASSPTVPQETQYF. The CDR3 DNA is TGTGCCAGCAGCCCCACAGTTCCTCAAGAGACCCAGTACTTC.

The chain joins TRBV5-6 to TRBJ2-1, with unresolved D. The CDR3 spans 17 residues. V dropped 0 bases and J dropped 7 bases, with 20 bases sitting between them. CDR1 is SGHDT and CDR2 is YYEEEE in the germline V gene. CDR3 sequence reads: CASSLVPRLGKRNEQFF. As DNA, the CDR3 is TGTGCCAGCAGCTTGGTCCCCAGGCTGGGTAAGAGGAATGAGCAGTTCTTC.

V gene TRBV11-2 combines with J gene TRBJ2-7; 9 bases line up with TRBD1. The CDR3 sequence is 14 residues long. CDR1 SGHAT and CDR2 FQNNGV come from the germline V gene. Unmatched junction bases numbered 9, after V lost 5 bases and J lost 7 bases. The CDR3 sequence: CASSLQGALREQYF. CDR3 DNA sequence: TGTGCCAGCAGCCTACAGGGGGCTTTAAGGGAGCAGTACTTC.

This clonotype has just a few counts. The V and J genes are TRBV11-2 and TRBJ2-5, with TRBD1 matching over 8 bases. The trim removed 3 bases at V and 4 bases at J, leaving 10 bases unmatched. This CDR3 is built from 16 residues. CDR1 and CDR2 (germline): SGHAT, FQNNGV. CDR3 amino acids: CASSFPTGAEGETQYF. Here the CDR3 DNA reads TGTGCCAGCAGCTTCCCGACAGGGGCCGAAGGAGAGACCCAGTACTTC.

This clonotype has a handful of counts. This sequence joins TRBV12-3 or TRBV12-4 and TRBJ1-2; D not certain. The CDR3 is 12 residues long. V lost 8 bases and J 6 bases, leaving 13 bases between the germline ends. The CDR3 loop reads CASLSVPDGYTF. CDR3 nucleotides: TGTGCCAGCCTATCCGTTCCAGATGGCTACACCTTC.

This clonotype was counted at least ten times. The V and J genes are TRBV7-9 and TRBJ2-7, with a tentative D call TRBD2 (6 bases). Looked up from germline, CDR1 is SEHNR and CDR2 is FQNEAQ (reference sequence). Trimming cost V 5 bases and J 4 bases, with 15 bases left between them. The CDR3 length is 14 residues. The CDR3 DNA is TGTGCCAGCAGCCCAACGACCGGGACTTACGAGCAGTACTTC. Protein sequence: CASSPTTGTYEQYF.

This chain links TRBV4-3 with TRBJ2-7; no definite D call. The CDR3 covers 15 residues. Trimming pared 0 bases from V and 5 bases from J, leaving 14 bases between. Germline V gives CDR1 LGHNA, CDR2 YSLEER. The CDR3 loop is CASSQDWLVRHEQYF. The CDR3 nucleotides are TGCGCCAGCAGCCAAGATTGGCTAGTTAGGCACGAGCAGTACTTC.

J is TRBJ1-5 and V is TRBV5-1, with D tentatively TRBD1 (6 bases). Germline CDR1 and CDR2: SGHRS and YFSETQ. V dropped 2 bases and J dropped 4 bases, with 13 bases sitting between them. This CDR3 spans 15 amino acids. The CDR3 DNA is TGCGCCAGCAGCTTTTTGGGACAAGAAAATCAGCCCCAGCATTTT. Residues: CASSFLGQENQPQHF.